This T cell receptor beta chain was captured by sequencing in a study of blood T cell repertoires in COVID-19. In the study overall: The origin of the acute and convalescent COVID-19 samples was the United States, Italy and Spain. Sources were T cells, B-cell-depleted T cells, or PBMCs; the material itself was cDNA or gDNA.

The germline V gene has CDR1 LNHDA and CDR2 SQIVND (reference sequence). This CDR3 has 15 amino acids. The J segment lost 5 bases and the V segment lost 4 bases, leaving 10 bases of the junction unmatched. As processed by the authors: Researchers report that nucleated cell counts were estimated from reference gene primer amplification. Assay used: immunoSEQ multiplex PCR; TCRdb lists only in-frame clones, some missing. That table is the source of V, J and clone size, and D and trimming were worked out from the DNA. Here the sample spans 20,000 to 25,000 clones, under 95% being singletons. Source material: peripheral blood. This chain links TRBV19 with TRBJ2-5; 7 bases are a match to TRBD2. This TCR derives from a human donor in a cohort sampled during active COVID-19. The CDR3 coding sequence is TGTGCCAGTAGTAAATATAGCGGGCCGCGGGAGACCCAGTACTTC. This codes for CASSKYSGPRETQYF. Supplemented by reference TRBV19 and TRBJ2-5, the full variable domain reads DGGITQSPKYLFRKEGQNVTLSCEQNLNHDAMYWYRQDPGQGLRLIYYSQIVNDFQKGDIAEGYSVSREKKESFPLTVTSAQKNPTAFYLCASSKYSGPRETQYFGPGTRLLVL.